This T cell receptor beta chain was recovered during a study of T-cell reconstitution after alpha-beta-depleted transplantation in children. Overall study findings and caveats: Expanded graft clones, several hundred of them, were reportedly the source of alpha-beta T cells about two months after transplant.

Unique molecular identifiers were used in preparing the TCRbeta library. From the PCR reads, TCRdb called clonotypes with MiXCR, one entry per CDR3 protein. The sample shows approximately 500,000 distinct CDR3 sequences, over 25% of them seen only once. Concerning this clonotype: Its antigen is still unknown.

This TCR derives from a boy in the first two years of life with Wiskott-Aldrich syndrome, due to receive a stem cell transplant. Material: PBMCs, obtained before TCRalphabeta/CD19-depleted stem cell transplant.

Here the CDR3 reads CASSYDRGYWGYTF. The CDR3 DNA is TGTGCCAGCAGTTACGACAGGGGGTATTGGGGCTACACCTTC. The V call is TRBV12-3 or TRBV12-4, the J call TRBJ1-2, with TRBD1 identical over 9 bases. The CDR3 covers 14 residues. J lost 8 bases, V lost 4 bases, and 8 bases had no gene match.